The 9 T cell receptor beta chains in this list originate from one sample, sequenced in a study of shared clonotypes between healthy human individuals. Method: immunoSEQ multiplex PCR; TCRdb's copy keeps in-frame clones and lacks some. The table records roughly 2.1 million clones, 93% of them present only once. The naive CD8 fraction comprised CD45RO-negative cells positively selected for CCR7 and excluded terminally differentiated effector memory CD45RA+ cells. The sample was naive CD8+ T cells from PBMCs. These receptors all come from a man aged 18 to 30 in good health. Some clones in this sample may be carry-over from other donors' samples.

The V call is TRBV28, the J call TRBJ2-7; TRBD1 matches 7 bases. This CDR3 has 14 residues. Trimming cost V 2 bases and J 2 bases; bases outside gene matches: 3. Germline V gives CDR1 MDHEN, CDR2 SYDVKM. The CDR3 nucleotides read TGTGCCAGCAGTTTACAGGACAGGACCTACGAGCAGTACTTC. Amino acids: CASSLQDRTYEQYF. Complete variable domain (other parts from reference TRBV28 and TRBJ2-7): DVKVTQSSRYLVKRTGEKVFLECVQDMDHENMFWYRQDPGLGLRLIYFSYDVKMKEKGDIPEGYSVSREKKERFSLILESASTNQTSMYLCASSLQDRTYEQYFGPGTRLTVT.

This clone was observed a single time. The genes are TRBV28 and TRBJ2-3; no clear D. V lost 6 bases and J 8 bases, leaving 12 bases between the germline ends. The CDR3 consists of 12 residues. Germline V gives CDR1 MDHEN, CDR2 SYDVKM. The CDR3 coding sequence is TGTGCCAGCAGCCGAGACCCCGCTACGCAGTATTTT. It specifies CASSRDPATQYF.

The DNA of the CDR3 is TGTGCCAGCACCACCCTGTGGGGCAATCAGCCCCAGCATTTT. Amino acid sequence: CASTTLWGNQPQHF. The V gene is TRBV28, the J gene TRBJ1-5; D is uncertain. The ends were cut back, 7 bases at V and 2 bases at J, with 12 bases in the middle. This CDR3 comprises 14 residues. CDR1 and CDR2 from the germline V gene are MDHEN and SYDVKM.

This sequence joins TRBV7-9 and TRBJ2-1, with 9 bases lining up with TRBD2. The V and J ends lost 5 bases and 6 bases, in that order; junction bases with no gene match: 8. Germline values: CDR1 SEHNR, CDR2 FQNEAQ (reference sequence). The CDR3 has 15 amino acids. CDR3 amino acids: CASSPIAGDSNEQFF. The DNA for the CDR3 is TGTGCCAGCAGCCCAATAGCGGGAGACAGCAATGAGCAGTTCTTC. Drawing the rest from reference TRBV7-9 and TRBJ2-1, the complete variable domain is DTGVSQNPRHKITKRGQNVTFRCDPISEHNRLYWYRQTLGQGPEFLTYFQNEAQLEKSRLLSDRFSAERPKGSFSTLEIQRTEQGDSAMYLCASSPIAGDSNEQFFGPGTRLTVL.

The V call is TRBV7-6, the J call TRBJ2-3; a weak D match, TRBD1 (6 bases). The V gene lost 1 base and the J gene lost 2 bases, with 19 bases spanning the gap. Germline CDR1 and CDR2: SGHVS and FNYEAQ. CDR3 length: 18 amino acids. The chain's CDR3 is CASSLVGVRGKDTDTQYF. DNA for the CDR3: TGTGCCAGCAGCTTAGTCGGGGTCAGGGGCAAAGACACAGATACGCAGTATTTT. Variable domain in full (rest from reference TRBV7-6 and TRBJ2-3): GAGVSQSPRYKVTKRGQDVALRCDPISGHVSLYWYRQALGQGPEFLTYFNYEAQQDKSGLPNDRFSAERPEGSISTLTIQRTEQRDSAMYRCASSLVGVRGKDTDTQYFGPGTRLTVL.

The V call is TRBV7-6, the J call TRBJ2-1; D perhaps matches TRBD2 (5 bases). Trimming shortened V by 4 bases and J by 0 bases, and 13 bases separated the two germline ends. In germline, CDR1 is SGHVS, CDR2 FNYEAQ. The CDR3 covers 16 residues. CDR3 in amino acids: CASSSPGVGSYNEQFF. The CDR3 region has the DNA TGTGCCAGCAGCTCTCCCGGGGTAGGCTCCTACAATGAGCAGTTCTTC.

The V call is TRBV5-6, the J call TRBJ2-2; possibly TRBD2 for D (5 bases). The CDR3 is 17 residues long. Between the trimmed V and J ends, which lost 4 bases and 8 bases, there was a span of 24 bases. The V gene's germline CDR1 is SGHDT and CDR2 YYEEEE. The CDR3 DNA is TGTGCCAGCAGCCTAAGTTACCCAAGGGCGAGGAGGGGGGAGCTGTTTTTT. Its translation is CASSLSYPRARRGELFF. Variable domain in full (rest from reference TRBV5-6 and TRBJ2-2): DAGVTQSPTHLIKTRGQQVTLRCSPKSGHDTVSWYQQALGQGPQFIFQYYEEEERQRGNFPDRFSGHQFPNYSSELNVNALLLGDSALYLCASSLSYPRARRGELFFGEGSRLTVL.

This chain links TRBV7-9 with TRBJ2-7; maybe TRBD1 (6 bases). CDR3 length equals 15 residues. Looked up from germline, CDR1 is SEHNR and CDR2 is FQNEAQ (reference sequence). V was cut by 5 bases and J by 6 bases, with 20 bases left in between. The CDR3 DNA reads as TGTGCCAGCAGCCACAACAGGGATGGAATGGCCGAGCAGTACTTC. It specifies CASSHNRDGMAEQYF.

As concerns this clone: The same CDR3 can be traced to other DNA sequences in this sample. The genes are TRBV7-9 and TRBJ2-1, with TRBD1 matching over 8 bases. The CDR3 consists of 15 residues. Germline V lookup: CDR1 SEHNR, CDR2 FQNEAQ (reference sequence). V lost 0 bases and J lost 4; bases outside the gene matches: 2. CDR3 in amino acids: CASSLAQGVYNEQFF. Written as DNA, the CDR3 is TGTGCCAGCAGCTTAGCACAGGGGGTTTACAATGAGCAGTTCTTC.